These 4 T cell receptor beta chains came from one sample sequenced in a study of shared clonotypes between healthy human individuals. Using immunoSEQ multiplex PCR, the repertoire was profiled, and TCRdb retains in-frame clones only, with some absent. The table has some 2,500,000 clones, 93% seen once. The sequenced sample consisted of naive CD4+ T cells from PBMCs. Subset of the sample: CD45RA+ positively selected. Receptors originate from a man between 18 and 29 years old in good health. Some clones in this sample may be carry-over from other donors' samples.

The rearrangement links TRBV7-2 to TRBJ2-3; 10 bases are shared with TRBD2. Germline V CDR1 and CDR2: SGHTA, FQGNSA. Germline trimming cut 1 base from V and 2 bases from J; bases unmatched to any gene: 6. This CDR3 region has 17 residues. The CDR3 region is CASSLEVLAGVTDTQYF. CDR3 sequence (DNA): TGTGCCAGCAGCTTAGAGGTCCTAGCGGGAGTCACAGATACGCAGTATTTT.

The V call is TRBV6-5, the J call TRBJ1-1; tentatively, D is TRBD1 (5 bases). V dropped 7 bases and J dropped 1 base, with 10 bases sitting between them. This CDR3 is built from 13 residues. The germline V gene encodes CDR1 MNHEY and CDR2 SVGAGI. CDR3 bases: TGTGCCAGCACCCGGGGGGAGAACACTGAAGCTTTCTTT. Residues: CASTRGENTEAFF.

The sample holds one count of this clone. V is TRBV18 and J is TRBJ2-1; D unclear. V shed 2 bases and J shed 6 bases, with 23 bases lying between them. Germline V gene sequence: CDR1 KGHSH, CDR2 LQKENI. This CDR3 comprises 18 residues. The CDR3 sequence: CASSPTYPQLIVSNEQFF. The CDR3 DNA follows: TGTGCCAGCTCACCAACGTACCCCCAACTTATAGTTTCCAATGAGCAGTTCTTC.

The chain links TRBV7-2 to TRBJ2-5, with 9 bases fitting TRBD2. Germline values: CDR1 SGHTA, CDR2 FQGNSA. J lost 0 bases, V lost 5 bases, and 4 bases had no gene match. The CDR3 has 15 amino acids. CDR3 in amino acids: CASSPGLAYQETQYF. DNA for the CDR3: TGTGCCAGCAGCCCCGGACTAGCGTACCAAGAGACCCAGTACTTC. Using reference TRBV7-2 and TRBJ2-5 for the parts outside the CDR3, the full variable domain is GAGVSQSPSNKVTEKGKDVELRCDPISGHTALYWYRQSLGQGLEFLIYFQGNSAPDKSGLPSDRFSAERTGGSVSTLTIQRTQQEDSAVYLCASSPGLAYQETQYFGPGTRLLVL.